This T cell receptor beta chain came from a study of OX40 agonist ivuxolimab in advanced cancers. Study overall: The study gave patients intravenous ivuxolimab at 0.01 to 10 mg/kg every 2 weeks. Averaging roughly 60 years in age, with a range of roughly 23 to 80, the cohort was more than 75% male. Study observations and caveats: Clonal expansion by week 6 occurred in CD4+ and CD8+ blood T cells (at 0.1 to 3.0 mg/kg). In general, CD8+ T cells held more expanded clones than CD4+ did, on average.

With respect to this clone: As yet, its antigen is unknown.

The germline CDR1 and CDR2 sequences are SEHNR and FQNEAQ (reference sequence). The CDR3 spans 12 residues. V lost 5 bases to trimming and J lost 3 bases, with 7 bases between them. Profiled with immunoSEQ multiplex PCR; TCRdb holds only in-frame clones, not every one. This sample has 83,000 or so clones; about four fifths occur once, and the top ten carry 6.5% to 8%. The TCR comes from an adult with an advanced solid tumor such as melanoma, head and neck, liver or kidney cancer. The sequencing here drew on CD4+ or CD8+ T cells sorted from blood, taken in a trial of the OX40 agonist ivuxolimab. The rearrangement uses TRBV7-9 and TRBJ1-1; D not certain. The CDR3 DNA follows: TGTGCCAGCAGCCTAGGGTACACTGAAGCTTTCTTT. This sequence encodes CASSLGYTEAFF.